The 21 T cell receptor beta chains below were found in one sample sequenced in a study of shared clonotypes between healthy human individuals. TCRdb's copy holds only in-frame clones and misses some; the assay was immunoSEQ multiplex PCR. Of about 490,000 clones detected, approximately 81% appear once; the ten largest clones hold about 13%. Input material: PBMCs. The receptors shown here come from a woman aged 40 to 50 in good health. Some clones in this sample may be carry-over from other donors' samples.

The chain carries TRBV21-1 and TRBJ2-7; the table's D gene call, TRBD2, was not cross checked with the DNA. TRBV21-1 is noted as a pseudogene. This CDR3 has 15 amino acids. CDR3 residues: CASTKRTSGKCEQYF. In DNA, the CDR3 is TGTGCCAGCACGAAACGGACTAGCGGCAAATGCGAGCAGTACTTC.

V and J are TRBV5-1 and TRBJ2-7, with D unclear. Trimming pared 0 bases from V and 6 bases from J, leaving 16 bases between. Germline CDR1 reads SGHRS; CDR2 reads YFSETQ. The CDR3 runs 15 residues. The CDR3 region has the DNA TGCGCCAGCAGCTTGGTGGGTGGAACGAACAGCGAGCAGTACTTC. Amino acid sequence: CASSLVGGTNSEQYF.

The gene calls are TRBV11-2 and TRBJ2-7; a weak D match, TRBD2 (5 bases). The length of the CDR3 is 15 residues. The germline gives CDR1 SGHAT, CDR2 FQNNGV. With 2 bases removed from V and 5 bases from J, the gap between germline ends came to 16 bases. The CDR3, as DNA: TGTGCCAGCAGCTTAAAAGGGCTAGCCGAGGACGAGCAGTACTTC. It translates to CASSLKGLAEDEQYF.

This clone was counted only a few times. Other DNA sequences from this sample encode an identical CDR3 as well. CDR3 sequence reads: CASSLGGDTQYF. The DNA for the CDR3 is TGCGCCAGCAGCTTAGGCGGAGATACGCAGTATTTT. The genes are TRBV5-1 and TRBJ2-3; D ambiguous. Germline CDR1 and CDR2: SGHRS and YFSETQ. V gave up 2 bases and J gave up 5 bases, with 6 bases separating them. CDR3 length equals 12 residues.

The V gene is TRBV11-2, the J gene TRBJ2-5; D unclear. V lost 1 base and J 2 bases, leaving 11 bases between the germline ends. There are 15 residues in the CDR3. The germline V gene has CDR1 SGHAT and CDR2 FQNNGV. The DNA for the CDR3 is TGTGCCAGCAGCTTAGCATCAAGCGAACAAGAGACCCAGTACTTC. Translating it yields CASSLASSEQETQYF.

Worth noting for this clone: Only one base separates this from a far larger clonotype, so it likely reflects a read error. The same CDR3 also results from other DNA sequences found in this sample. This CDR3 reads CASSDSGQGAGGELFF. CDR3 nucleotide sequence: TGTGCTAGCAGTGATTCTGGACAGGGGGCCGGCGGGGAGCTGTTTTTT. The rearrangement joins TRBV6-4 to TRBJ2-2, with TRBD1 matching 11 bases. Per the germline V gene, CDR1 is MRHNA and CDR2 is SNTAGT. CDR3 size: 16 residues.

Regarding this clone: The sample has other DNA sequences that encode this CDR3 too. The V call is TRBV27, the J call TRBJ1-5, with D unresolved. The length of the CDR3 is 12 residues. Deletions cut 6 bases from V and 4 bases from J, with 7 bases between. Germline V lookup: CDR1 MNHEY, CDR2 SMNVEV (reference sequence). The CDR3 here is CASSPLNQPQHF. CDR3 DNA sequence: TGTGCCAGCAGCCCTCTTAATCAGCCCCAGCATTTT.

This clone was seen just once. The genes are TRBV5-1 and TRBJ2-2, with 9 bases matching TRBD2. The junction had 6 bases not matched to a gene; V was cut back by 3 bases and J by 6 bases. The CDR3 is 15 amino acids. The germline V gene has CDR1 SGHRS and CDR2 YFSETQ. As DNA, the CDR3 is TGCGCCAGCAGCTCTTTAGCGGGAGTGGCCGGGGAGCTGTTTTTT. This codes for CASSSLAGVAGELFF. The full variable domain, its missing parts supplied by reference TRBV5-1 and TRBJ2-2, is KAGVTQTPRYLIKTRGQQVTLSCSPISGHRSVSWYQQTPGQGLQFLFEYFSETQRNKGNFPGRFSGRQFSNSRSEMNVSTLELGDSALYLCASSSLAGVAGELFFGEGSRLTVL.

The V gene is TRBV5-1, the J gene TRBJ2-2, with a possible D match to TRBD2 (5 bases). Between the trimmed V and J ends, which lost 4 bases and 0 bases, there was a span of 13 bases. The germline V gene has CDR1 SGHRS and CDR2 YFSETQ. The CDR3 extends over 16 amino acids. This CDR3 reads CASSPVALANTGELFF. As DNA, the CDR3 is TGCGCCAGCAGCCCGGTAGCGTTGGCGAACACCGGGGAGCTGTTTTTT.

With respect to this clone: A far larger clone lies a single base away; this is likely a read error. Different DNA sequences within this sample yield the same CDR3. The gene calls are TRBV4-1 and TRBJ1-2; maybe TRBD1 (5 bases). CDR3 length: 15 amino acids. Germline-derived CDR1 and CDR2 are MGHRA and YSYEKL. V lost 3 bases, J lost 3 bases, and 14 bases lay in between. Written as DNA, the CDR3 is TGCGCCAGCAGCCAGCCGGGGCAGGCAGACTATGGCTACACCTTC. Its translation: CASSQPGQADYGYTF.

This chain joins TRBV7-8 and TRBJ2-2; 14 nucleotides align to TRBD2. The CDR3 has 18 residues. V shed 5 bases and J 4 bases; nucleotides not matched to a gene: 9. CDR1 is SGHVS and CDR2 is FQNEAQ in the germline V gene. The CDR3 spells CASSQPGLAGVRTGELFF. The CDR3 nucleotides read TGTGCCAGCAGCCAGCCGGGACTAGCGGGAGTCCGCACCGGGGAGCTGTTTTTT.

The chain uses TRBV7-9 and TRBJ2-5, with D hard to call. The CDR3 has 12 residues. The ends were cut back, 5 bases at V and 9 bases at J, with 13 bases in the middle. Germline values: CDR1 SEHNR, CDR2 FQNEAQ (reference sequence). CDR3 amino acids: CASSPDSPAQYF. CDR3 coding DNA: TGTGCCAGCAGCCCAGACTCGCCAGCCCAGTACTTC.

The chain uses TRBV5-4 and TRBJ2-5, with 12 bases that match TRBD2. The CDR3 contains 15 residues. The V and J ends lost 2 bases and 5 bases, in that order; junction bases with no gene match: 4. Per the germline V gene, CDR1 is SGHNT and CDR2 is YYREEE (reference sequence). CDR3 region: CASSFRLAGDETQYF. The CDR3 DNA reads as TGTGCCAGCAGCTTCCGACTAGCGGGAGATGAGACCCAGTACTTC. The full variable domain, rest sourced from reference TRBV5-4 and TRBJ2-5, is ETGVTQSPTHLIKTRGQQVTLRCSSQSGHNTVSWYQQALGQGPQFIFQYYREEENGRGNFPPRFSGLQFPNYSSELNVNALELDDSALYLCASSFRLAGDETQYFGPGTRLLVL.

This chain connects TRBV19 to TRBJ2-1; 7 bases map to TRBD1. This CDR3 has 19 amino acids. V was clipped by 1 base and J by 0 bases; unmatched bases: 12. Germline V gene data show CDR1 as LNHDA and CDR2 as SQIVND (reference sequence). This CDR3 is CASSIATGSDSFSYNEQFF. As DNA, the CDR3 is TGTGCCAGTAGTATAGCGACAGGGTCGGATTCCTTCTCCTACAATGAGCAGTTCTTC.

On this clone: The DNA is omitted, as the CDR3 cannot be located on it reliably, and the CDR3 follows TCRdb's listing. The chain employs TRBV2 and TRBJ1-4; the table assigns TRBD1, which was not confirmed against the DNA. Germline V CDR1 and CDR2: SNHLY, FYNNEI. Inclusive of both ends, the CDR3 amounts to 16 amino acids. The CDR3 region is CASSSSDSRTVEKLFF.

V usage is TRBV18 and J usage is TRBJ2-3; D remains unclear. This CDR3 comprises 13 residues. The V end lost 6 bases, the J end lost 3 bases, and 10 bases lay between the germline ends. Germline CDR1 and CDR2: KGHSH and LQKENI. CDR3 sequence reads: CASSPWITDTQYF. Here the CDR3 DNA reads TGTGCCAGCTCCCCTTGGATTACAGATACGCAGTATTTT.

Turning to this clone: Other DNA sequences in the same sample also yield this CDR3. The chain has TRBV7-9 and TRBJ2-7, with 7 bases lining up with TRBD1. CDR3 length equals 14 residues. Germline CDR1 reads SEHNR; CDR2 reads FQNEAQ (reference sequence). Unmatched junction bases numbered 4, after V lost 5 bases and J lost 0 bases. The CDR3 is CASSPRTGSYEQYF. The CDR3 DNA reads TGTGCCAGCAGCCCGAGGACAGGCTCCTACGAGCAGTACTTC.

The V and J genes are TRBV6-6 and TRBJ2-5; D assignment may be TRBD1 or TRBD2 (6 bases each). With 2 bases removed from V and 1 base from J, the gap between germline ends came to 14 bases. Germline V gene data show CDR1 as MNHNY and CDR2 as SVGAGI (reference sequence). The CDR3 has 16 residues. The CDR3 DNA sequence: TGTGCCAGCAGTTACGGAAGGAGGGGGATCCAAGAGACCCAGTACTTC. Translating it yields CASSYGRRGIQETQYF.

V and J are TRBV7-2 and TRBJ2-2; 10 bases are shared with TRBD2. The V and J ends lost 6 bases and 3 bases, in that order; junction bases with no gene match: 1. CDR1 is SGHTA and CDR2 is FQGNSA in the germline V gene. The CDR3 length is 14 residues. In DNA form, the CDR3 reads TGTGCCAGCAGAACTAGCGGGGACACCGGGGAGCTGTTTTTT. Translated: CASRTSGDTGELFF.

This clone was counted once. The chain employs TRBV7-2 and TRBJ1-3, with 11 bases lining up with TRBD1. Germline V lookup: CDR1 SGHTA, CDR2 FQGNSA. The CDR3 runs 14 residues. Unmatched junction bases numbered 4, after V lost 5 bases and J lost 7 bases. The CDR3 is CASSRGTGGNTIYF. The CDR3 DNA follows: TGTGCCAGCAGCAGAGGGACAGGGGGGAACACCATATATTTT. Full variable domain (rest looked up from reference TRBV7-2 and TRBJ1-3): GAGVSQSPSNKVTEKGKDVELRCDPISGHTALYWYRQSLGQGLEFLIYFQGNSAPDKSGLPSDRFSAERTGGSVSTLTIQRTQQEDSAVYLCASSRGTGGNTIYFGEGSWLTVV.

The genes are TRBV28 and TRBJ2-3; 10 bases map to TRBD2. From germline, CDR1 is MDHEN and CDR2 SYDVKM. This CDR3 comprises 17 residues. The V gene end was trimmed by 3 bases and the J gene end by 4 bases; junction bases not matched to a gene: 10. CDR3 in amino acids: CASSFGRLAGVADTQYF. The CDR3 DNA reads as TGTGCCAGCAGTTTTGGCCGGCTAGCGGGAGTGGCAGATACGCAGTATTTT.